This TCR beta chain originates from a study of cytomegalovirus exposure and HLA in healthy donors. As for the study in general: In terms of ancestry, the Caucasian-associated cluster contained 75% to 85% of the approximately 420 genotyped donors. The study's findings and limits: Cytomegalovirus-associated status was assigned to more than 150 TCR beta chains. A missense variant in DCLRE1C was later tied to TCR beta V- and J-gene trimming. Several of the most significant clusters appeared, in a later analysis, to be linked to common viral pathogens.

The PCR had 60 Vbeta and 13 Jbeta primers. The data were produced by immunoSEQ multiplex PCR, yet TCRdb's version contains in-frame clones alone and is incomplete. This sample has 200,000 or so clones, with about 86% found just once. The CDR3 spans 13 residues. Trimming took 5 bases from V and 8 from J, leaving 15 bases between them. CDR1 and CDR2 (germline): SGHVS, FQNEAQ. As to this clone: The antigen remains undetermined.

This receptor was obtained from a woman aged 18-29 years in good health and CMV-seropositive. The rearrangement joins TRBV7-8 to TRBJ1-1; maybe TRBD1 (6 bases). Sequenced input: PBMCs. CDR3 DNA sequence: TGTGCCAGCAGCGTAGACAGGAAGTGGGAAGCTTTCTTT. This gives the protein CASSVDRKWEAFF.